This is a list of T cell receptor beta chains from one sample in a study of shared T cell receptors in the human thymus. The data were produced by immunoSEQ multiplex PCR, yet TCRdb's version contains in-frame clones alone and is incomplete. The sample yields some 640,000 clones, around 87% seen once. This same sample was also part of a study on human thymus T cells.

Source material: thymocytes. These receptors were taken from a boy in the first two years of life with a congenital heart defect. The CDR3 runs from the conserved cysteine through the conserved F or W. The D gene is left open where the match is weak. Some rows mark clone size as missing; the rest say once, few, many or name a class of expanded clone.

j_call	v_call	clone_size	d_call	cdr3_aa	cdr3_nt
TRBJ2-1	TRBV6-5	.	.	CASSRFNEQFF	TGTGCCAGCAGTCGTTTCAATGAGCAGTTCTTC
TRBJ2-7	TRBV13	once	.	CASSTYPGGSSYGQYF	TGTGCCAGCAGCACCTACCCAGGGGGGAGCTCCTACGGCCAGTACTTC
TRBJ2-7	TRBV4-1	.	.	CASSQPGLGEQYF	TGCGCCAGCAGCCAACCGGGGTTAGGGGAGCAGTACTTC
TRBJ2-4	TRBV18	few	TRBD2	CASSTRGAGGRRNIQYF	TGTGCCAGCTCGACCCGTGGGGCGGGGGGGCGAAGAAACATTCAGTACTTC
TRBJ2-6	TRBV27	.	.	CASNPQATSSGANVLTF	TGTGCCAGCAACCCTCAGGCAACAAGCTCTGGGGCCAACGTCCTGACTTTC
TRBJ2-2	TRBV9	.	.	CASSPHRENTGELFF	TGTGCCAGCAGCCCCCACAGGGAGAACACCGGGGAGCTGTTTTTT
TRBJ1-2	TRBV5-6	.	.	CASSFESYGYTF	TGTGCCAGCAGCTTTGAGTCCTATGGCTACACCTTC
TRBJ1-4	TRBV30	.	.	CAWRLYGTINEKLFF	TGTGCCTGGAGGCTGTATGGGACAATTAATGAAAAACTGTTTTTT
TRBJ2-1	TRBV7-9	few	TRBD2	CASSLWDLAGDDNEQFF	TGTGCCAGCAGCTTATGGGACCTAGCGGGGGACGACAATGAGCAGTTCTTC
TRBJ2-7	TRBV4-3	once	.	CASSQEPPSRSSSEQYF	TGCGCCAGCAGCCAAGAGCCTCCATCCCGGAGTTCGTCCGAGCAGTACTTC
TRBJ1-5	TRBV5-3	.	TRBD1	CARSANPGTARAFSNQPQHF	TGTGCCAGAAGCGCTAACCCCGGGACAGCCCGGGCCTTTAGCAATCAGCCCCAGCATTTT
TRBJ1-2	TRBV10-3	.	.	CAISDRGGGGYGYTF	TGTGCCATCAGTGACCGAGGGGGAGGGGGCTATGGCTACACCTTC
TRBJ1-4	TRBV27	once	TRBD1	CASSLSRTGNEKLFF	TGTGCCAGCAGTTTAAGTCGGACAGGAAATGAAAAACTGTTTTTT
TRBJ1-2	TRBV18	.	TRBD1	CASSTGQGEQANYGYTF	TGTGCCAGCTCAACCGGACAGGGGGAACAAGCCAACTATGGCTACACCTTC
TRBJ2-7	TRBV20-1	.	.	CSARFKGEQYF	TGCAGTGCTAGATTTAAGGGGGAGCAGTACTTC
TRBJ1-4	TRBV29-1	.	TRBD1	CSVEEGRRQGLFRSPNEKLFF	TGCAGCGTTGAAGAGGGTAGGAGACAGGGTTTATTTAGGTCCCCTAATGAAAAACTGTTTTTT